The clone carrying this T cell receptor (beta chain) was recorded at least ten times. This sample was taken from a study of T cells in Graves' hyperthyroidism and ophthalmopathy. Template material for amplifying TCR beta CDR3 regions consisted of RNA transcripts. A set of HTBI primers served as the primers for a first-round RT-PCR of the TCR CDR3. TCRdb recomputed calls from the multiplex PCR reads with MiXCR, one row per CDR3 protein. The table includes about 340,000 distinct CDR3 sequences, roughly 18% detected once. The germline gives CDR1 GTSNPN, CDR2 SVGIG (reference sequence). The CDR3 contains 15 residues. Trimming removed 2 bases at V and 1 base at J, with 14 bases between. Stable hyperthyroidism: no ophthalmopathy progression over 18 months of follow-up. Used for diagnoses were clinical symptoms, serum thyroxine and TRAb, thyroid ultrasound and orbital computed tomography.

This TCR derives from a woman between 50 and 59 years old with Graves' hyperthyroidism. The rearrangement links TRBV30 to TRBJ2-5, with D perhaps matching TRBD2 (5 bases). Sequencing was done on a sample of blood. This chain's CDR3 is CAWSLPGSLQETQYF. The DNA of the CDR3 is TGTGCCTGGAGTCTACCGGGGAGCCTCCAAGAGACCCAGTACTTC.